Listed below are T cell receptor beta chains from one sample, sequenced in a study of blood T cell repertoires in COVID-19. The data were produced by immunoSEQ multiplex PCR, yet TCRdb's version contains in-frame clones alone and is incomplete. The sample records 40,000 to 55,000 clones, more than 80% being singletons. The source material was peripheral blood. The receptors come from a man aged 35 to 55 with acute or convalescent COVID-19. The CDR3 runs from the conserved cysteine through the conserved F or W. The order of the fields is V gene, clone size, D gene, J gene, CDR3 DNA, CDR3 protein. A D gene is named only where the DNA matches it firmly. For some rows the clone size is stated as once, few or many, or as a class when expanded; others skip it.

TRBV7-2,.,.,TRBJ2-1,TGTGCCAGCAGCGTAATGGGACTCAATGGTAATGAGCAGTTCTTC,CASSVMGLNGNEQFF
TRBV7-2,.,.,TRBJ2-3,TGTGCCAGCAGCTACCAACCGCTAGCGTCCTACACAGATACGCAGTATTTT,CASSYQPLASYTDTQYF
TRBV5-8,.,TRBD1,TRBJ2-2,TGTGCCAGCAGGGCCGGACAGGGAAACACCGGGGAGCTGTTTTTT,CASRAGQGNTGELFF
TRBV23-1,few,.,TRBJ2-1,TGCGCCAGCAGTCGGAGCCCCGGGAGTGAGCAGTTCTTC,CASSRSPGSEQFF
TRBV11-3,.,TRBD2,TRBJ2-2,TGTGCCAGTCGACCGGGGGGGAAGAACACCGGGGAGCTGTTTTTT,CASRPGGKNTGELFF
TRBV11-2,.,TRBD1,TRBJ2-3,TGTGCCAGCAGCTCCGTGAGGGGACAGAAGAGGGGGAGTACGCAGTATTTT,CASSSVRGQKRGSTQYF
TRBV6-5,.,.,TRBJ1-3,TGTGCCAGTAACAGGGAAAGGGCTGGAAACACCATATATTTT,CASNRERAGNTIYF
TRBV7-2,once,.,TRBJ1-4,TGTGCCAGCAGCCCTCAGGTCGGGCAGGGAAATGAAAAACTGTTTTTT,CASSPQVGQGNEKLFF
TRBV12-3/TRBV12-4,medium-sized,.,TRBJ1-1,TGTGCCAGCAGTTTAAGGCTCCCGGGGGAAGCTTTCTTT,CASSLRLPGEAFF
TRBV2,.,TRBD1,TRBJ2-2,TGTGCCAGCAGTGGGTGGACAGGTGGGACCGGGGAGCTGTTTTTT,CASSGWTGGTGELFF
TRBV30,once,.,TRBJ2-2,TGTGCCTGGAGATCAGGCAGCTTTCCCGGGGAGCTGTTTTTT,CAWRSGSFPGELFF
TRBV19,.,TRBD1,TRBJ1-3,TGTGCCAGTAGTTATGACAGGGACCCTGGAAACACCATATATTTT,CASSYDRDPGNTIYF
TRBV2,.,.,TRBJ1-6,TGTGCCAGCATCGGGAATTCACCCCTCCACTTT,CASIGNSPLHF
TRBV10-3,.,.,TRBJ2-2,TGTGCCATCAGCTCGACAGGAGCGAACACCGGGGAGCTGTTTTTT,CAISSTGANTGELFF
TRBV5-4,.,TRBD1,TRBJ1-1,TGTGCCAGCAGCGGAACAGGGGGGGACACTGAAGCTTTCTTT,CASSGTGGDTEAFF
TRBV2,.,TRBD1,TRBJ1-3,TGTGCCAGCAGTGCCGGAGACAGGGGAAGGAGAGTCTCTGGAAACACCATATATTTT,CASSAGDRGRRVSGNTIYF
TRBV6-5,.,TRBD1,TRBJ1-1,TGTGCCAGCAGTTCACACGGGACAGGGGGACTGGAAGCTTTCTTT,CASSSHGTGGLEAFF
TRBV9,.,.,TRBJ2-2,TGTGCCAGCAGCCCGCCCCAGGCCGCCTCGAACACCGGGGAGCTGTTTTTT,CASSPPQAASNTGELFF
TRBV10-3,.,TRBD2,TRBJ2-7,TGTGCCATCAGTGTAGGTGGGAGGGCCAATTACGAGCAGTACTTC,CAISVGGRANYEQYF
TRBV15,.,.,TRBJ1-2,TGTGCCACCAGCAGAGCCAGGGATAATGGCTACACCTTC,CATSRARDNGYTF
TRBV14,.,.,TRBJ2-1,TGTGCCAGCAGCCAAGTCTCTAGCTCGTCCTACAATGAGCAGTTCTTC,CASSQVSSSSYNEQFF
TRBV9,.,.,TRBJ1-2,TGTGCCAGCAGCGTAGAGGGACTCTATGGCTACACCTTC,CASSVEGLYGYTF
TRBV7-8,.,.,TRBJ1-5,TGTGCCAGCAGCTCAGGGAGGGTGAATCAGCCCCAGCATTTT,CASSSGRVNQPQHF
TRBV14,.,TRBD1,TRBJ2-2,TGTGCCAGCAGCCGACAGGGGATCGGGGAGCTGTTTTTT,CASSRQGIGELFF
TRBV3-1/TRBV3-2,.,TRBD1,TRBJ1-5,TGTGCCAGCAGCCTAGGGACAGGCCTCAATCAGCCCCAGCATTTT,CASSLGTGLNQPQHF
TRBV21-1,few,.,TRBJ2-1,TGTGCCAGCAGCAAACCCCAGAGGCGGTACAATGAGCAGTTCTTC,CASSKPQRRYNEQFF
TRBV9,.,TRBD2,TRBJ2-7,TGTGCCAGTTCTTCTAGCGGGAGTCGGTATGAGCAGTACTTC,CASSSSGSRYEQYF
TRBV6-5,.,TRBD1,TRBJ1-1,TGTGCCAGCAGTTACAGGACAGGGGGCACTGAAGCTTTCTTT,CASSYRTGGTEAFF
TRBV7-9,.,TRBD1,TRBJ2-1,TGTGCCAGCAGCCCCGGGACAGGGCGGAAAGAGCAGTTCTTC,CASSPGTGRKEQFF
TRBV10-3,.,TRBD1,TRBJ2-3,TGTGCCATCAGTGAGTCCCCGGGACAGGGGGAGAATACGCAGTATTTT,CAISESPGQGENTQYF
TRBV7-8,.,.,TRBJ1-6,TGTGCCAGCAACGATCCGGGACAACCCCTCCACTTT,CASNDPGQPLHF
TRBV30,once,.,TRBJ1-3,TGTGCCTGGTTACCCCAGGGTTCTGGAAACACCATATATTTT,CAWLPQGSGNTIYF
TRBV4-2,.,.,TRBJ2-3,TGTGCCAGCAGCCAAGTTTCCCTAGTAGATACGCAGTATTTT,CASSQVSLVDTQYF
TRBV7-9,.,TRBD2,TRBJ2-1,TGTGCCAGCAGCACTAGCGCCCGGTGGGGGACTACCGGGTTGGAGCAGTTCTTC,CASSTSARWGTTGLEQFF
TRBV27,.,.,TRBJ1-1,TGTGCCAGCAGTTTATCGACCCCAGGCTTAACTGAAGCTTTCTTT,CASSLSTPGLTEAFF
TRBV5-8,.,.,TRBJ1-3,TGTGCCAGCAGCTTGGTGGGGGGTTTATCGTCTGGAAACACCATATATTTT,CASSLVGGLSSGNTIYF
TRBV23-1,.,.,TRBJ1-3,TGCGCCAGCATCCACTCCTCTGGAAACACCATATATTTT,CASIHSSGNTIYF